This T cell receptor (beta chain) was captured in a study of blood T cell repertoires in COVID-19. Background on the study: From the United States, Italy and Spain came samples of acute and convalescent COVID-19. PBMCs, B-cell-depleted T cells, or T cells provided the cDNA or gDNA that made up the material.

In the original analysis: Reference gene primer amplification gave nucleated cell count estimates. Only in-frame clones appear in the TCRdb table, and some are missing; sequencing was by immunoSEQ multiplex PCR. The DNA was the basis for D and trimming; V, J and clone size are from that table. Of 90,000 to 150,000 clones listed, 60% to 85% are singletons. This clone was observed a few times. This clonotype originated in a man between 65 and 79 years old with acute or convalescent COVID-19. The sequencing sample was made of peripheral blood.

The CDR3 sequence is CASSLDSGGGEQFF. CDR3 DNA sequence: TGTGCCAGCAGCCTGGACTCTGGCGGGGGTGAGCAGTTCTTC. The V and J genes are TRBV7-2 and TRBJ2-1; 7 nucleotides line up with TRBD2. Looked up from germline, CDR1 is SGHTA and CDR2 is FQGNSA. The CDR3 consists of 14 residues. The junction had 10 bases not matched to a gene; V was cut back by 5 bases and J by 9 bases.